Included here is one T cell receptor beta chain sequence, with context. The data derive from a study of blood T cell repertoires in COVID-19. The table came from immunoSEQ multiplex PCR; TCRdb's copy has only in-frame clones and leaves some out. The repertoire has about 51,000 clones, under 95% of them found once; the top ten carry about 3.4%. Germline CDR1 KGHDR, CDR2 SFDVKD. The CDR3 is 14 amino acids. The rearrangement uses TRBV24-1 and TRBJ2-3; D might be TRBD1 (5 bases). The sequence derives from a man aged 45-60 years with acute or convalescent COVID-19. The sample comprised peripheral blood. The CDR3 DNA follows: TGTCTTAAGGGGATAGCCGTATCTACGGATACGCAGTATTTT. This translates into CLKGIAVSTDTQYF.